This T cell receptor (beta chain) emerged from a study of T cell responses to AZD1222 COVID-19 vaccine. Whole-study findings and limits: The sample set comprised mostly white British donors with more females, and clonal diversity was possibly underestimated. The study sampled repertoires only after the peak T cell response. Nearly half of the spike-specific TCRs reportedly recognize variant regions that carry no mutations.

Pooled in the analysis were second doses at about 4 or about 12 weeks. CDR3 size: 14 residues. Germline V CDR1 and CDR2: SGHRS, YFSETQ. With 5 bases clipped from V and 6 bases from J, the junction kept 4 bases outside the gene matches. Method: immunoSEQ multiplex PCR; TCRdb's copy keeps in-frame clones and lacks some. The sample lists roughly 120,000 clones; around 92% were seen once. In the case of this clone: Its antigen is unidentified.

The source material was peripheral blood, sampled 28 days after the second AZD1222 dose. The gene calls are TRBV5-1 and TRBJ2-2; 10 bases are shared with TRBD1. The source is an adult who received the AZD1222 COVID-19 vaccine. DNA of the CDR3: TGCGCCAGCAGATCGGGACAGGGGTCCGGGGAGCTGTTTTTT. This translates into CASRSGQGSGELFF.